A single sample gave rise to the 25 T cell receptor beta chains below, sequenced in a study of cytomegalovirus exposure and HLA in healthy donors. Primers for the PCR totalled 60 Vbeta and 13 Jbeta. The assay was immunoSEQ multiplex PCR, and TCRdb's table has in-frame clones only and misses some. The table includes approximately 220,000 clones, 70% to 90% detected once. The material sequenced was PBMCs. These receptors were obtained from a young man in good health and CMV-seronegative.

The genes are TRBV27 and TRBJ1-1, with 9 bases lining up with TRBD1. The CDR3 consists of 16 residues. The germline V gene encodes CDR1 MNHEY and CDR2 SMNVEV (reference sequence). Germline trimming cut 2 bases from V and 3 bases from J; bases unmatched to any gene: 7. In nucleotides, the CDR3 is TGTGCCAGCAGTTTACGCCTAGGACAGGGGCACACTGAAGCTTTCTTT. Amino acids: CASSLRLGQGHTEAFF.

CDR3 amino acids: CRGAGETQYF. The CDR3 nucleotides are TGCAGGGGAGCCGGCGAGACCCAGTACTTC. The J gene is TRBJ2-5, the V gene TRBV20-1, with a weak D call TRBD2 (5 bases). This CDR3 has 10 amino acids. From germline, CDR1 is DFQATT and CDR2 SNEGSKA (reference sequence).

This sequence joins TRBV19 and TRBJ2-7; TRBD1 aligns across 7 bases. Germline CDR1 is LNHDA and CDR2 is SQIVND (reference sequence). The CDR3 runs to 15 residues. Trimming removed 6 bases from V and 4 bases from J; junction bases left unmatched: 12. The CDR3 nucleotides read TGTGCCAGTAGCAGACGAAAGACAGGGACGTACGAGCAGTACTTC. Amino acids: CASSRRKTGTYEQYF. The whole variable domain, filled in from reference TRBV19 and TRBJ2-7, reads DGGITQSPKYLFRKEGQNVTLSCEQNLNHDAMYWYRQDPGQGLRLIYYSQIVNDFQKGDIAEGYSVSREKKESFPLTVTSAQKNPTAFYLCASSRRKTGTYEQYFGPGTRLTVT.

V is TRBV7-3 and J is TRBJ1-2; tentatively, D is TRBD1 (5 bases). The CDR3 has 16 amino acids. Trimming cost V 5 bases and J 2 bases, with 18 bases left between them. From germline, CDR1 is SGHTA and CDR2 FQGTGA. The CDR3 loop reads CASSPDPGMGNYGYTF. CDR3 sequence (DNA): TGTGCCAGCAGCCCTGACCCAGGGATGGGAAACTATGGCTACACCTTC. The variable domain in full, completed from reference TRBV7-3 and TRBJ1-2, reads GAGVSQTPSNKVTEKGKYVELRCDPISGHTALYWYRQSLGQGPEFLIYFQGTGAADDSGLPNDRFFAVRPEGSVSTLKIQRTERGDSAVYLCASSPDPGMGNYGYTFGSGTRLTVV.

This chain links TRBV5-1 with TRBJ2-1; 10 bases agree with TRBD2. The CDR3 consists of 16 residues. Trimming cost V 0 bases and J 2 bases; bases outside gene matches: 2. Germline-derived CDR1 and CDR2 are SGHRS and YFSETQ. The CDR3 is CASSLELAGPYNEQFF. The CDR3 DNA sequence: TGCGCCAGCAGCTTGGAACTAGCGGGGCCCTACAATGAGCAGTTCTTC.

The CDR3 DNA follows: TGCGCCAGCAGGCCTCAGGGGGCGAATCATGGGGTGAACACTGAAGCTTTCTTT. Encoded protein: CASRPQGANHGVNTEAFF. V and J are TRBV10-1 and TRBJ1-1; TRBD1 agrees at 8 bases. The trim removed 6 bases at V and 0 bases at J, leaving 15 bases unmatched. The V gene's germline CDR1 is WNHNN and CDR2 SYGVQD (reference sequence). The CDR3 is 18 residues long.

On this clone: Other DNA sequences in the sample encode the same CDR3. The chain joins TRBV4-3 to TRBJ1-2, with 8 bases that match TRBD1. The CDR3 consists of 15 residues. The germline V gene has CDR1 LGHNA and CDR2 YSLEER. V lost 0 bases, J lost 4 bases, and 4 bases stayed unmatched. The CDR3 region is CASSQEQGALYGYTF. Here the CDR3 DNA reads TGCGCCAGCAGCCAAGAGCAGGGGGCTCTCTATGGCTACACCTTC.

CDR3 bases: TGCAGCGTGAACTGGGGCACTGGCTACACCTTC. Translated: CSVNWGTGYTF. The chain uses TRBV29-1 and TRBJ1-2, with a tentative D call TRBD1 (5 bases). The germline V gene has CDR1 SQVTM and CDR2 ANQGSEA. The CDR3 has 11 residues. The ends were cut back, 6 bases at V and 7 bases at J, with 12 bases in the middle.

The chain has TRBV5-6 and TRBJ2-3; D gene ambiguous. In germline, CDR1 is SGHDT, CDR2 YYEEEE. The CDR3 is 14 amino acids. The germline V and J ends were trimmed by 2 bases and 4 bases, with 11 bases remaining between them. The chain's CDR3 is CASSLDSTADTQYF. The CDR3 DNA reads as TGTGCCAGCAGCTTAGACTCCACGGCAGATACGCAGTATTTT.

This clone was observed once. V and J are TRBV4-1 and TRBJ2-1, with 12 bases matching TRBD2. CDR1 is MGHRA and CDR2 is YSYEKL in the germline V gene. The CDR3 runs to 19 residues. V trimming: 0 bases; J trimming: 1 base; junction bases outside the gene matches: 7. The CDR3 sequence is CASSQDELAGGSSYNEQFF. DNA of the CDR3: TGCGCCAGCAGCCAAGATGAACTAGCGGGGGGCTCATCCTACAATGAGCAGTTCTTC.

The J gene is TRBJ2-5, the V gene TRBV27; TRBD2 aligns across 11 bases. Germline-derived CDR1 and CDR2 are MNHEY and SMNVEV (reference sequence). The J segment lost 2 bases and the V segment lost 4 bases, leaving 12 bases of the junction unmatched. This CDR3 has 18 residues. CDR3 amino acids: CASSSETSGNPSQETQYF. The CDR3 region has the DNA TGTGCCAGCAGTTCGGAGACTAGCGGGAACCCCTCTCAAGAGACCCAGTACTTC.

The rearrangement uses TRBV18 and TRBJ1-6; D uncertain. Trimming stripped 2 bases from V and 15 bases from J, with 11 bases between. The germline V gene has CDR1 KGHSH and CDR2 LQKENI. CDR3 length equals 12 residues. The CDR3 is CASSPTASVLHF. DNA for the CDR3: TGTGCCAGCTCACCAACAGCCTCCGTCCTCCACTTT.

The V gene is TRBV11-2, the J gene TRBJ2-3; 13 bases map to TRBD2. This CDR3 is 16 amino acids long. V shed 5 bases and J 3 bases; nucleotides not matched to a gene: 5. The germline gives CDR1 SGHAT, CDR2 FQNNGV. Here the CDR3 DNA reads TGTGCCAGCAGCCTGCCGGGACTAGCGGGGACAGATACGCAGTATTTT. It is translated as CASSLPGLAGTDTQYF.

The rearrangement uses TRBV6-5 and TRBJ2-7, with a weak D call TRBD2 (6 bases). The CDR3 extends over 16 amino acids. Germline values: CDR1 MNHEY, CDR2 SVGAGI. Trimming shortened V by 4 bases and J by 2 bases, and 18 bases separated the two germline ends. The CDR3 DNA reads TGTGCCAGCAGTTTACATGGGACTTCCTCAACCTACGAGCAGTACTTC. Translated: CASSLHGTSSTYEQYF.

The rearrangement uses TRBV2 and TRBJ1-6; 10 bases fit TRBD1. With V trimmed by 6 bases and J by 10 bases, 6 bases remained unmatched. CDR3 length equals 14 residues. Germline V gene data show CDR1 as SNHLY and CDR2 as FYNNEI. The chain's CDR3 is CASRAGQGNSPLHF. The CDR3 DNA follows: TGTGCCAGCAGAGCGGGACAGGGGAACTCACCCCTCCACTTT.

J is TRBJ2-7 and V is TRBV4-1, with TRBD2 matching 8 bases. This CDR3 region has 15 residues. Germline V gene sequence: CDR1 MGHRA, CDR2 YSYEKL. V dropped 0 bases and J dropped 7; count of bases not matched to a gene: 8. CDR3: CASSQDWRGVGEQYF. DNA of the CDR3: TGCGCCAGCAGCCAAGATTGGCGGGGGGTAGGGGAGCAGTACTTC.

The rearrangement uses TRBV7-2 and TRBJ1-2; possibly TRBD1 for D (6 bases). The CDR3 has 14 residues. Germline-derived CDR1 and CDR2 are SGHTA and FQGNSA. Trimming left V 0 bases short and J 3 bases short, with 8 bases between. This CDR3 is CASSLASGDYGYTF. CDR3 bases: TGTGCCAGCAGCTTAGCCTCAGGGGACTATGGCTACACCTTC.

This chain connects TRBV25-1 to TRBJ2-3, with D possibly being TRBD1 (6 bases). Germline CDR1 and CDR2: MGHDK and SYGVNS. The CDR3 contains 13 residues. CDR3 DNA: TGTGCAATCAGGCACAGGGTCACAGATACGCAGTATTTT. Translated, it gives CAIRHRVTDTQYF.

The chain joins TRBV6-5 to TRBJ2-3, with a tentative D call TRBD1 (6 bases). V gave up 6 bases and J gave up 9 bases, with 19 bases separating them. The germline V gene encodes CDR1 MNHEY and CDR2 SVGAGI. The length of the CDR3 is 14 residues. The chain's CDR3 is CASSDRITRATQYF. The CDR3 DNA reads TGTGCCAGCAGCGACAGGATTACGAGGGCCACGCAGTATTTT.

This clone appeared once. This rearrangement joins TRBV29-1 to TRBJ1-1; D is uncertain. Trimming took off 4 bases at V and 3 bases at J, with 9 bases between the two ends. From germline, CDR1 is SQVTM and CDR2 ANQGSEA. The CDR3 contains 12 residues. The CDR3: CSVVGADTEAFF. The CDR3 DNA reads as TGCAGCGTTGTAGGTGCGGACACTGAAGCTTTCTTT. Combining the CDR3 with reference TRBV29-1 and TRBJ1-1 gives the whole variable domain SAVISQKPSRDICQRGTSLTIQCQVDSQVTMMFWYRQQPGQSLTLIATANQGSEATYESGFVIDKFPISRPNLTFSTLTVSNMSPEDSSIYLCSVVGADTEAFFGQGTRLTVV.

The V call is TRBV28, the J call TRBJ1-5; the D gene is possibly TRBD1 (6 bases). The CDR3 runs 14 residues. Trimming removed 7 bases from V and 7 bases from J, with 17 bases in between. Germline V gene sequence: CDR1 MDHEN, CDR2 SYDVKM. The DNA of the CDR3 is TGTGCCAGCAACCAGGGGCTTATCGGGCAGCCCCAGCATTTT. This translates into CASNQGLIGQPQHF.

About this clone: A read error may produce the germline difference seen at one junction end. This sequence joins TRBV27 and TRBJ2-5; 8 nucleotides align to TRBD1. Germline V gene lookup returns CDR1 MNHEY and CDR2 SMNVEV (reference sequence). The length of the CDR3 is 12 residues. The CDR3 here is CACRGPQETQYF. The DNA for the CDR3 is TGTGCCTGCAGGGGGCCTCAAGAGACCCAGTACTTC.

The chain has TRBV4-1 and TRBJ1-5; D call uncertain. Germline lookup yields CDR1 MGHRA and CDR2 YSYEKL. Trimming removed 4 bases at V and 3 bases at J, with 16 bases between. The CDR3 is 16 residues long. The CDR3 here is CASSPDPAGYNQPQHF. In nucleotides, the CDR3 is TGCGCCAGCAGCCCAGACCCGGCGGGTTACAATCAGCCCCAGCATTTT.

The rearrangement uses TRBV29-1 and TRBJ2-5, with D hard to call. The DNA end is a closer match to TRBJ2-7, so the J assignment may be wrong. Germline V gives CDR1 SQVTM, CDR2 ANQGSEA. The CDR3 length is 11 residues. The CDR3 sequence is CSGGDSYEQYF. Written as DNA, the CDR3 is TGCAGCGGTGGGGACTCCTACGAGCAGTACTTC.

A single count supports this clone. The chain employs TRBV4-2 and TRBJ2-1; 11 positions agree with TRBD2. J was trimmed by 4 bases and V by 2 bases; bases with no gene match: 7. Germline assignment: CDR1 LGHNA and CDR2 YNFKEQ. There are 17 residues in the CDR3. This CDR3 reads CASSQSPLAGVYNEQFF. The CDR3 DNA is TGTGCCAGCAGCCAATCCCCACTAGCGGGGGTGTACAATGAGCAGTTCTTC.